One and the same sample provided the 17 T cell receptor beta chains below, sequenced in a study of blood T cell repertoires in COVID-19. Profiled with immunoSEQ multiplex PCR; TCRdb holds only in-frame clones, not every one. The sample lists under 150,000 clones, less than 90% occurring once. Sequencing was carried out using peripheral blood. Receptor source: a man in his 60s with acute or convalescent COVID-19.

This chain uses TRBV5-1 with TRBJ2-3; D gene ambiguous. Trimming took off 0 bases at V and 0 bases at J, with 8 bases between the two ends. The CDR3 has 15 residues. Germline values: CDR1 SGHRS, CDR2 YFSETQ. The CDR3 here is CASSLALTSTDTQYF. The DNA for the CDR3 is TGCGCCAGCAGCTTGGCCTTGACTAGCACAGATACGCAGTATTTT.

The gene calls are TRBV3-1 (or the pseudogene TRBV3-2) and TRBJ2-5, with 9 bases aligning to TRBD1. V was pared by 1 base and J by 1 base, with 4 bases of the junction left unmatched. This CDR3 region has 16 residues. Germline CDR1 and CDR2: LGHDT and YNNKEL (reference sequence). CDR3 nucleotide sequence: TGTGCCAGCAGCCAAGGGACAGGGGTTGGCCAAGAGACCCAGTACTTC. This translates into CASSQGTGVGQETQYF.

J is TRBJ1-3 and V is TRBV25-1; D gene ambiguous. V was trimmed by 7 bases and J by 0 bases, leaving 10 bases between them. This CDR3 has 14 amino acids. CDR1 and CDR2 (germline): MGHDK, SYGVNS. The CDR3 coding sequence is TGTGCCAGCATGGAGGGTGGCTCTGGAAACACCATATATTTT. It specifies CASMEGGSGNTIYF.

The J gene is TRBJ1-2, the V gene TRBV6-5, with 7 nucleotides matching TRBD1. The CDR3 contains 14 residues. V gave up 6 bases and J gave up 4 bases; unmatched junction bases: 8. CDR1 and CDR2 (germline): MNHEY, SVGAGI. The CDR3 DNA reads TGTGCCAGCAGGAGGGGGCCCGGCCCCTATGGCTACACCTTC. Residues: CASRRGPGPYGYTF.

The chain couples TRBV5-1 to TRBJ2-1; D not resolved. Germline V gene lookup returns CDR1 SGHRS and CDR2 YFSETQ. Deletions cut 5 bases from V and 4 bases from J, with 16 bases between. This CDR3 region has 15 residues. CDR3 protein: CASSPGTLSYNEQFF. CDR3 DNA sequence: TGCGCCAGCAGTCCAGGCACCCTGTCTTACAATGAGCAGTTCTTC.

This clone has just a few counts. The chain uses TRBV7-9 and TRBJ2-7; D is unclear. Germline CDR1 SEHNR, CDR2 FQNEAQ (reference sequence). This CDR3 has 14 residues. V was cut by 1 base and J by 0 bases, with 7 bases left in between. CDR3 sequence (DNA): TGTGCCAGCAGCTTAGGGCCACCCTCCTACGAGCAGTACTTC. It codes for CASSLGPPSYEQYF.

CDR3 residues: CASSLGGLAGVGNEQFF. The DNA of the CDR3 is TGCGCCAGCAGCTTGGGGGGGCTAGCGGGAGTAGGAAATGAGCAGTTCTTC. The rearrangement joins TRBV5-1 to TRBJ2-1, with 10 bases that match TRBD2. Germline lookup yields CDR1 SGHRS and CDR2 YFSETQ. Germline trimming cut 0 bases from V and 7 bases from J; bases unmatched to any gene: 10. The CDR3 extends over 17 amino acids.

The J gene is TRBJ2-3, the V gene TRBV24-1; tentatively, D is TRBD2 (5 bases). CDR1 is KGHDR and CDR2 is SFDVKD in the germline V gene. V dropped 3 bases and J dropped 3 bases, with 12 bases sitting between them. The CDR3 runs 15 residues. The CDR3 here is CATSDDGKRTDTQYF. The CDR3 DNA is TGTGCCACCAGTGATGACGGGAAACGGACAGATACGCAGTATTTT.

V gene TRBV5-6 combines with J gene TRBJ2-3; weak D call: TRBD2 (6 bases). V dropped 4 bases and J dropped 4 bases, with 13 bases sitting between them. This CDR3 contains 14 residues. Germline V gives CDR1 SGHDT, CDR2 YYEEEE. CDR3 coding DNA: TGTGCCAGCAGCCCTCGACTAGTCCCAGATACGCAGTATTTT. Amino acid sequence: CASSPRLVPDTQYF.

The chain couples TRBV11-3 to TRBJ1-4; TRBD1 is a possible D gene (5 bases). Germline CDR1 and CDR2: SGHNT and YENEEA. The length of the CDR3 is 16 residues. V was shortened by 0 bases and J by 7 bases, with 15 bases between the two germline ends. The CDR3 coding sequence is TGTGCCAGCAGCTTAGAGACAGAGAAGTGGGGTGAAAAACTGTTTTTT. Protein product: CASSLETEKWGEKLFF.

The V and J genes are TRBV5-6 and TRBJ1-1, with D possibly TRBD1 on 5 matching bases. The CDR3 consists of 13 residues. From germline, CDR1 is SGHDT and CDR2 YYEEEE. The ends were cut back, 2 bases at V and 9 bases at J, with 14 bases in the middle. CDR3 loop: CASSFFRGVKAFF. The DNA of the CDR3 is TGTGCCAGCAGCTTTTTTCGGGGGGTGAAAGCTTTCTTT.

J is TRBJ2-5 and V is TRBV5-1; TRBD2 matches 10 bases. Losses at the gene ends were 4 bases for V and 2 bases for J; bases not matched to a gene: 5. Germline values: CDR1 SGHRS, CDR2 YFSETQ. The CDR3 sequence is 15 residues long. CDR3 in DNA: TGCGCCAGCAGCGGAGGACTAGCGGTTCAAGAGACCCAGTACTTC. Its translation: CASSGGLAVQETQYF.

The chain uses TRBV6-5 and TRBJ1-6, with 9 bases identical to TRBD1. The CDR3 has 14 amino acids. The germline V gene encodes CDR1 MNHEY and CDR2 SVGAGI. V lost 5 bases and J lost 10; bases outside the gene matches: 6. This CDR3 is CASSPRQGDSPLHF. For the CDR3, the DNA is TGTGCCAGCAGTCCGCGACAGGGGGACTCACCCCTCCACTTT.

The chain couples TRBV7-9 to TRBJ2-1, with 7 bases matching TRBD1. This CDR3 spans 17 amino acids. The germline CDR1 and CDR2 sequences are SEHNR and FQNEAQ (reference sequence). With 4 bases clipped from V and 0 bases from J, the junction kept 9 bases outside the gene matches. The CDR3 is CASSSRTGGGSYNEQFF. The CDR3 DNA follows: TGTGCCAGCAGCTCCCGGACAGGTGGGGGCTCCTACAATGAGCAGTTCTTC.

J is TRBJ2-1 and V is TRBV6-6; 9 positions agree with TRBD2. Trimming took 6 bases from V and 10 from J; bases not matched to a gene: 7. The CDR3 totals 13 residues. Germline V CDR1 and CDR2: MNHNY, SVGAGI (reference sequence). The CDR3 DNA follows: TGTGCCAGCAGCCGCGCCCTAGCGGGGGAGCAGTTCTTC. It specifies CASSRALAGEQFF.

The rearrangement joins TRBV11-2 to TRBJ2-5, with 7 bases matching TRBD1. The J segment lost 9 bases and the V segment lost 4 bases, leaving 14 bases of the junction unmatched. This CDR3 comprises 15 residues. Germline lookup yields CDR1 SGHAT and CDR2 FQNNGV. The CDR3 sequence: CASSSGNRGSQSQYF. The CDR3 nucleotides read TGTGCCAGCAGCTCCGGAAACAGGGGCAGCCAGTCCCAGTACTTC. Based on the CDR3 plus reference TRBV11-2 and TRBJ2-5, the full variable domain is EAGVAQSPRYKIIEKRQSVAFWCNPISGHATLYWYQQILGQGPKLLIQFQNNGVVDDSQLPKDRFSAERLKGVDSTLKIQPAKLEDSAVYLCASSSGNRGSQSQYFGPGTRLLVL.

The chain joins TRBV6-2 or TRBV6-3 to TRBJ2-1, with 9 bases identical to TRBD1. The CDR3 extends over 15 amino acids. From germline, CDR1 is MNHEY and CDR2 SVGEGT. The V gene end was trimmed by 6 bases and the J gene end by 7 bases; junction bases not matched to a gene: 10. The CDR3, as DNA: TGTGCCAGCAGCCTCCGGGACAGGGCGTGGAATGAGCAGTTCTTC. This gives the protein CASSLRDRAWNEQFF.